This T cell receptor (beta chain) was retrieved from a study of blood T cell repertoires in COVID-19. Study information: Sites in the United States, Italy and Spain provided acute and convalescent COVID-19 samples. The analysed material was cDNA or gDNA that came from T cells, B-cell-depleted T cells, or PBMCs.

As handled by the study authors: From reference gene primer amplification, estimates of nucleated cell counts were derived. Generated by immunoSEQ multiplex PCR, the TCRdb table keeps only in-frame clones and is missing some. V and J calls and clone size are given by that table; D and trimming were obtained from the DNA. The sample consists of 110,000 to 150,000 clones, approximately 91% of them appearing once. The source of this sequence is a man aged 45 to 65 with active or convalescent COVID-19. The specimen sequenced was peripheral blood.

CDR3 DNA: TGTGCCAGCAGCTTAGCTAGCGGGGCCACCTACGAGCAGTACTTC. Encoded protein: CASSLASGATYEQYF. This chain connects TRBV7-2 to TRBJ2-7; 8 nucleotides align to TRBD2. This CDR3 region has 15 residues. V shed 0 bases, J shed 2 bases, and the junction held 3 bases outside the gene matches. Germline CDR1 is SGHTA and CDR2 is FQGNSA.